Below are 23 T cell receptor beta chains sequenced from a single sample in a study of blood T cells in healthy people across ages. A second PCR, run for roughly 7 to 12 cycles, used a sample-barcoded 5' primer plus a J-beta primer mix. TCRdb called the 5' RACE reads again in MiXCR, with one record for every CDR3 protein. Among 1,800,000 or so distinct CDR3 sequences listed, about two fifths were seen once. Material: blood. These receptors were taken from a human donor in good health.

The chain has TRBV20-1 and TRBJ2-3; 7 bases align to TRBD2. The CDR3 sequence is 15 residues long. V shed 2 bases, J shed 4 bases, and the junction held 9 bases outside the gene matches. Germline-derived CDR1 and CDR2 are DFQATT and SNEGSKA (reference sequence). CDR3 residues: CSARLGLDLADTQYF. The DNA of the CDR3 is TGCAGTGCTAGACTTGGACTAGATCTAGCAGATACGCAGTATTTT.

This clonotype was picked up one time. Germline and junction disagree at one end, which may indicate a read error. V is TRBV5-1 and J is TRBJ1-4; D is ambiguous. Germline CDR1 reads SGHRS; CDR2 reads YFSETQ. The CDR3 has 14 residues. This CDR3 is CANSNEGITEKLFF. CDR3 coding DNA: TGCGCCAACAGCAACGAAGGGATTACGGAAAAACTGTTTTTT.

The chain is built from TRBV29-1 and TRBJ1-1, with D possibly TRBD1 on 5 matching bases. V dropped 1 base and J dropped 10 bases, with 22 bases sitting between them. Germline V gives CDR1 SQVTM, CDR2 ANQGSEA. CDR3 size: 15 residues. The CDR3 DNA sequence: TGCAGCGTTGAAGGGGGACTATTGGGCAACCTTGGAGCTTTCTTT. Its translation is CSVEGGLLGNLGAFF.

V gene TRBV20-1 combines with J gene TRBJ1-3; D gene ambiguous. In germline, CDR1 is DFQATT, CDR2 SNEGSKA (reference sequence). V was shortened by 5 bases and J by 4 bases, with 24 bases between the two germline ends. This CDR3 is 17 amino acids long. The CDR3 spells CSAPSYARTPSGNTIYF. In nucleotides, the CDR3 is TGCAGTGCTCCGAGTTATGCAAGGACCCCTTCGGGAAACACCATATATTTT.

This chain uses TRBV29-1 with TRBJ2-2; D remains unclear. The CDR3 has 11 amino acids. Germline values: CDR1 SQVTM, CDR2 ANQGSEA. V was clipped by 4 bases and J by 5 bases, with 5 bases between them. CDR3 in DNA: TGCAGCGTTGCACAGACCGGGGAGCTGTTTTTT. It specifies CSVAQTGELFF.

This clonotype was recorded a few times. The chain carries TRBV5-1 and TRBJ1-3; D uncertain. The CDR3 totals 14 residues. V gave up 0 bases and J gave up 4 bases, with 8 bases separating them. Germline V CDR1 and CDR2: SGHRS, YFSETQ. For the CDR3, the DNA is TGCGCCAGCAGCTTGGAAGTAGGAGGAAACACCATATATTTT. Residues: CASSLEVGGNTIYF. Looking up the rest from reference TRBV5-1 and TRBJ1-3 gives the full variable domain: KAGVTQTPRYLIKTRGQQVTLSCSPISGHRSVSWYQQTPGQGLQFLFEYFSETQRNKGNFPGRFSGRQFSNSRSEMNVSTLELGDSALYLCASSLEVGGNTIYFGEGSWLTVV.

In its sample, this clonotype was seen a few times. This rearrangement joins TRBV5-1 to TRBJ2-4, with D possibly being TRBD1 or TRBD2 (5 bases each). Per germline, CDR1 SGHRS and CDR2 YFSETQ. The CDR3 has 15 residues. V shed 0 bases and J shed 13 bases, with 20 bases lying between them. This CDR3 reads CASSLGETAANQQYF. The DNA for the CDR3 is TGCGCCAGCAGCTTGGGGGAGACAGCTGCCAACCAGCAGTACTTC.

CDR3 bases: TGTGCCAGCAGCCTCTGGCTGAACACTGAAGCTTTCTTT. Its translation is CASSLWLNTEAFF. The chain couples TRBV4-2 to TRBJ1-1; D gene ambiguous. Germline V gene sequence: CDR1 LGHNA, CDR2 YNFKEQ. The CDR3 length is 13 residues. The V gene lost 4 bases and the J gene lost 0 bases, with 6 bases spanning the gap.

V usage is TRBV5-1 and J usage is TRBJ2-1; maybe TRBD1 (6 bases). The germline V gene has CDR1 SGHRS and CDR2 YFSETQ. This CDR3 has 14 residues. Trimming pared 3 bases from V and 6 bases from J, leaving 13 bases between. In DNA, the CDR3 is TGCGCCAGCAGCTGGAGGTACAGGGCCAATGAGCAGTTCTTC. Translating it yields CASSWRYRANEQFF.

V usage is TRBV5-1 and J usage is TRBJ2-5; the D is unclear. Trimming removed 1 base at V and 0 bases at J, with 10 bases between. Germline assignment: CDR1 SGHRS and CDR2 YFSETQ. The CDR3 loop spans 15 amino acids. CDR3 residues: CASSLLRPHQETQYF. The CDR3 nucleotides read TGCGCCAGCAGCTTGTTGCGACCCCACCAAGAGACCCAGTACTTC.

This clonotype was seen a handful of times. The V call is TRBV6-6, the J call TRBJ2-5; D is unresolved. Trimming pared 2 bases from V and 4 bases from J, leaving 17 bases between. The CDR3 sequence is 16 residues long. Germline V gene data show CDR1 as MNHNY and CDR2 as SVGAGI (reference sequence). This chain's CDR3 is CASSYRSPDQGETQYF. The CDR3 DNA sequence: TGTGCCAGCAGTTACAGGTCTCCTGATCAAGGAGAGACCCAGTACTTC.

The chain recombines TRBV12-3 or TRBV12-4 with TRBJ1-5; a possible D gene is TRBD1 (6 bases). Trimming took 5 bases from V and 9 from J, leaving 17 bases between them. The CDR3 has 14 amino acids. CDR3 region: CASSDRRVKWPQHF. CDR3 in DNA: TGTGCCAGCAGTGACAGGAGGGTTAAGTGGCCCCAGCATTTT.

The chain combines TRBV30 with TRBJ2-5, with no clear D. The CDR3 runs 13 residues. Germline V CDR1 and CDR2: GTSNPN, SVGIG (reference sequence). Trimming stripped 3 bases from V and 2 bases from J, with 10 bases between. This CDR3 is CAWSINYQETQYF. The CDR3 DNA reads TGTGCCTGGAGCATCAACTATCAAGAGACCCAGTACTTC.

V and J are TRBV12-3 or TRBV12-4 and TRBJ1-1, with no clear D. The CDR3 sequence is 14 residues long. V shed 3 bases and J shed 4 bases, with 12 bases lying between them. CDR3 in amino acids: CASSFKPEVTEAFF. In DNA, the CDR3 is TGTGCCAGCAGTTTTAAACCGGAGGTCACTGAAGCTTTCTTT.

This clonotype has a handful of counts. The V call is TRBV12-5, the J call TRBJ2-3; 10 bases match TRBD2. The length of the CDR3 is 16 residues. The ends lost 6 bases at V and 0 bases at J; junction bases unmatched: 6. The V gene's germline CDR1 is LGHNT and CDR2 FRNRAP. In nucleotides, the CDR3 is TGTGCTAGTGGCTCGGGACTAGCGCGGAGCACAGATACGCAGTATTTT. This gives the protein CASGSGLARSTDTQYF.

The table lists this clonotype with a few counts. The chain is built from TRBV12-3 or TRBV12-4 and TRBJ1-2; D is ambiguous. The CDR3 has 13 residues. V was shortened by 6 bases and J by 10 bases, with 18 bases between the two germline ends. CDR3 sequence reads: CASSLRKGVVYTF. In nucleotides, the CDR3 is TGTGCCAGCAGCCTCCGGAAAGGAGTTGTCTACACCTTC.

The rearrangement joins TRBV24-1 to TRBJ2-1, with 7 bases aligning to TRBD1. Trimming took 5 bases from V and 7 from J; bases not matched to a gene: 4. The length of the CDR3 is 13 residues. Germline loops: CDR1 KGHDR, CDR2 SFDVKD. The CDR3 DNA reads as TGTGCCACCAGTGCCAGGGGACAGAATGAGCAGTTCTTC. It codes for CATSARGQNEQFF.

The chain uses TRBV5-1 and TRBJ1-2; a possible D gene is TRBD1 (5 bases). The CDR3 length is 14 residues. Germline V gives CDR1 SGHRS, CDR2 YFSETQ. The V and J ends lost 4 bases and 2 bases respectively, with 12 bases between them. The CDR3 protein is CASSPATANYGYTF. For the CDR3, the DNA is TGCGCCAGCAGCCCGGCGACAGCGAACTATGGCTACACCTTC. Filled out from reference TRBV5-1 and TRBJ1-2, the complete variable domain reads KAGVTQTPRYLIKTRGQQVTLSCSPISGHRSVSWYQQTPGQGLQFLFEYFSETQRNKGNFPGRFSGRQFSNSRSEMNVSTLELGDSALYLCASSPATANYGYTFGSGTRLTVV.

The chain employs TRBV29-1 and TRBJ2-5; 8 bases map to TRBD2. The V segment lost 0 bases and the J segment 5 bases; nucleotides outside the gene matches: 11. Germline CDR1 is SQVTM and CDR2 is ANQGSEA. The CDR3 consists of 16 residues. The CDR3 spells CSVEDRGGGMGETQYF. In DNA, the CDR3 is TGCAGCGTTGAAGATCGAGGCGGGGGGATGGGGGAGACCCAGTACTTC.

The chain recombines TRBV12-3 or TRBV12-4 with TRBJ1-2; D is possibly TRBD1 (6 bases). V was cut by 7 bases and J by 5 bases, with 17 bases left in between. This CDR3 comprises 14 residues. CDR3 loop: CASTLGGGVYGYTF. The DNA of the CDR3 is TGTGCCAGCACCCTAGGAGGGGGGGTGTATGGCTACACCTTC.

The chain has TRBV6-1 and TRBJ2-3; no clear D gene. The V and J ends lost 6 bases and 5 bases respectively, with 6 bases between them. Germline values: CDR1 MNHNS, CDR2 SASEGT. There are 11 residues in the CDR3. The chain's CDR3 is CASRDLDTQYF. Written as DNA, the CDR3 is TGTGCCAGCAGGGATTTAGATACGCAGTATTTT.

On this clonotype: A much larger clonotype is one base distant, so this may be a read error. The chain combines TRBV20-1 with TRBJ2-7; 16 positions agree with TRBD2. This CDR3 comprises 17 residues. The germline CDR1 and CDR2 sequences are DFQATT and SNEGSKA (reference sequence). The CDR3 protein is CSASGTSGGGSSCEQYF. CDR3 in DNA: TGCAGTGCTTCCGGGACTAGCGGGGGGGGTAGCTCCTGCGAGCAGTACTTC.

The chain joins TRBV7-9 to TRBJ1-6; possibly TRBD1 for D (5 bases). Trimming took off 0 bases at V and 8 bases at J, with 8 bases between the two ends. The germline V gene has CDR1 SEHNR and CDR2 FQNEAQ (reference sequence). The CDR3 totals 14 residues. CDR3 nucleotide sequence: TGTGCCAGCAGCTTAGCGGGACTTCATTCACCCCTCCACTTT. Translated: CASSLAGLHSPLHF.